A single sample gave rise to the 28 T cell receptor beta chains below, sequenced in a study of T cell repertoires in cytomegalovirus infection. Each CDR3 protein is one row after TCRdb ran MiXCR on the reads. This sample has roughly 920,000 distinct CDR3 sequences; roughly 31% occur once, and the top ten carry around 15%. These receptors' targets are unknown. The starting material was cultured CD8+ T cells from PBMCs, obtained from culture after CMV antigen stimulation. Receptor source: a human donor in good health (CMV status not recorded). Some clones in this sample may be carry-over from other donors' samples.

The chain carries TRBV2 and TRBJ2-1; 7 bases match TRBD1. The CDR3 runs 21 residues. CDR1 is SNHLY and CDR2 is FYNNEI in the germline V gene. V shed 2 bases, J shed 2 bases, and the junction held 21 bases outside the gene matches. The CDR3 bases are TGTGCCAGCAGTGAACTCCCCCCTACTACAGGGGCCGCTCCCCCCTACAATGAGCAGTTCTTC. Protein: CASSELPPTTGAAPPYNEQFF. The full variable domain, with the rest looked up from reference TRBV2 and TRBJ2-1, is EPEVTQTPSHQVTQMGQEVILRCVPISNHLYFYWYRQILGQKVEFLVSFYNNEISEKSEIFDDQFSVERPDGSNFTLKIRSTKLEDSAMYFCASSELPPTTGAAPPYNEQFFGPGTRLTVL.

The gene calls are TRBV14 and TRBJ1-2; no clear D gene. Germline V gene data show CDR1 as SGHDN and CDR2 as FVKESK. V was clipped by 0 bases and J by 3 bases, with 8 bases between them. The CDR3 runs 14 residues. CDR3 nucleotides: TGTGCCAGCAGCCAAGATTTCCGGGACTATGGCTACACCTTC. Its translation: CASSQDFRDYGYTF.

This clonotype was picked up a small number of times. This sequence joins TRBV11-2 and TRBJ2-3, with D perhaps being TRBD1 or TRBD2 (6 bases each). V lost 5 bases to trimming and J lost 5 bases, with 17 bases between them. This CDR3 region has 15 residues. CDR1 SGHAT and CDR2 FQNNGV come from the germline V gene. The CDR3 reads CASSPSPGAKDTQYF. DNA of the CDR3: TGTGCCAGCAGCCCTTCACCGGGGGCAAAAGATACGCAGTATTTT.

This clonotype has a count of ten or more. This chain joins TRBV7-9 and TRBJ2-4; possible D gene TRBD1, 5 bases. This CDR3 spans 16 amino acids. V gave up 5 bases and J gave up 0 bases, with 14 bases separating them. Germline V gene sequence: CDR1 SEHNR, CDR2 FQNEAQ (reference sequence). CDR3 protein: CASSVMGQIAKNIQYF. The CDR3 DNA is TGTGCCAGCAGCGTAATGGGGCAGATAGCCAAAAACATTCAGTACTTC.

This sequence joins TRBV4-3 and TRBJ2-3; TRBD2 matches 9 bases. CDR3 length: 19 residues. V dropped 0 bases and J dropped 1; count of bases not matched to a gene: 11. Germline V CDR1 and CDR2: LGHNA, YSLEER. The CDR3 spells CASSQDLTMGGGGTDTQYF. CDR3 DNA: TGCGCCAGCAGCCAAGATCTTACAATGGGCGGGGGGGGCACAGATACGCAGTATTTT.

The rearrangement joins TRBV7-4 to TRBJ1-1; D may be TRBD1 (6 bases). CDR1 is SGHVT, CDR2 SQSDAQ, per germline. The CDR3 is 18 residues long. Trimming left V 2 bases short and J 6 bases short, with 25 bases between. CDR3 loop: CASSLFGGGLPHGAEAFF. As DNA, the CDR3 is TGTGCCAGCAGCTTATTTGGGGGCGGTTTACCCCACGGCGCTGAAGCTTTCTTT. The whole variable domain, remainder taken from reference TRBV7-4 and TRBJ1-1, is GAGVSQSPRYKVAKRGRDVALRCDSISGHVTLYWYRQTLGQGSEVLTYSQSDAQRDKSGRPSGRFSAERPERSVSTLKIQRTEQGDSAVYLCASSLFGGGLPHGAEAFFGQGTRLTVV.

The chain couples TRBV2 to TRBJ1-2, with no clear D. The CDR3 loop spans 14 amino acids. CDR1 is SNHLY, CDR2 FYNNEI, per germline. Between the trimmed V and J ends, which lost 2 bases and 4 bases, there was a span of 11 bases. The chain's CDR3 is CASSETAYGYGYTF. In nucleotides, the CDR3 is TGTGCCAGCAGTGAAACAGCGTATGGCTATGGCTACACCTTC. Complete variable domain (other parts from reference TRBV2 and TRBJ1-2): EPEVTQTPSHQVTQMGQEVILRCVPISNHLYFYWYRQILGQKVEFLVSFYNNEISEKSEIFDDQFSVERPDGSNFTLKIRSTKLEDSAMYFCASSETAYGYGYTFGSGTRLTVV.

There are a few counts of this clonotype. The chain carries TRBV7-3 and TRBJ2-3; unclear D gene. Looked up from germline, CDR1 is SGHTA and CDR2 is FQGTGA. Trimming stripped 3 bases from V and 0 bases from J, with 19 bases between. The CDR3 covers 18 residues. In DNA form, the CDR3 reads TGTGCCAGCAGCTTGCCTCCCCCCAGGTTAGCTAGCACAGATACGCAGTATTTT. Translating gives CASSLPPPRLASTDTQYF.

This clonotype showed up just a few times. V usage is TRBV28 and J usage is TRBJ2-5; D may be TRBD1 or TRBD2 (5 bases each). Between the trimmed V and J ends, which lost 3 bases and 4 bases, there was a span of 24 bases. The CDR3 is 18 amino acids. Germline V lookup: CDR1 MDHEN, CDR2 SYDVKM. The CDR3 coding sequence is TGTGCCAGCAGTTTGGGGGAAGTCGGCCCGATAGGGAGAGAGACCCAGTACTTC. Amino acid sequence: CASSLGEVGPIGRETQYF.

This chain uses TRBV12-3 or TRBV12-4 with TRBJ1-3; D is uncertain. Trimming left V 7 bases short and J 0 bases short, with 19 bases between. The length of the CDR3 is 17 residues. The CDR3 DNA sequence: TGTGCCAGCACCCTGGGAAACCCCTTAGCCTCTGGAAACACCATATATTTT. Protein product: CASTLGNPLASGNTIYF.

This clonotype appeared a few times. This chain joins TRBV6-5 and TRBJ2-7; no firm D call. Germline V gene lookup returns CDR1 MNHEY and CDR2 SVGAGI. The CDR3 is made up of 12 amino acids. Trimming pared 7 bases from V and 2 bases from J, leaving 9 bases between. The CDR3 coding sequence is TGTGCCAGCACCAGTGATGCCTACGAGCAGTACTTC. Translating gives CASTSDAYEQYF.

This clonotype was counted many times. The chain is built from TRBV7-2 and TRBJ2-7; D is possibly TRBD1 (6 bases). Trimming removed 6 bases at V and 2 bases at J, with 20 bases between. There are 16 residues in the CDR3. Germline values: CDR1 SGHTA, CDR2 FQGNSA. The DNA for the CDR3 is TGTGCCAGCAGTTTCAGTGTGGGGGCGAAAACCTACGAGCAGTACTTC. Translating gives CASSFSVGAKTYEQYF.

This clonotype was picked up many times. This rearrangement joins TRBV6-6 to TRBJ1-1; D is ambiguous. The CDR3 contains 14 residues. V lost 1 base and J 1 base, leaving 7 bases between the germline ends. Germline-derived CDR1 and CDR2 are MNHNY and SVGAGI (reference sequence). This chain's CDR3 is CASSYYSPNTEAFF. The CDR3 DNA is TGTGCCAGCAGTTACTACTCTCCGAACACTGAAGCTTTCTTT.

The chain is built from TRBV9 and TRBJ2-2, with D unclear. This CDR3 has 15 residues. Trimming removed 4 bases at V and 5 bases at J, with 15 bases between. The germline V gene encodes CDR1 SGDLS and CDR2 YYNGEE. Written as DNA, the CDR3 is TGTGCCAGCAGCCCCTTTTTTGGGGATACCGGGGAGCTGTTTTTT. As protein: CASSPFFGDTGELFF.

This clonotype occurred a few times. V usage is TRBV6-5 and J usage is TRBJ2-7, with 10 bases aligning to TRBD2. This CDR3 contains 19 residues. Germline V CDR1 and CDR2: MNHEY, SVGAGI. J was trimmed by 0 bases and V by 6 bases; bases with no gene match: 17. The CDR3 loop is CASSQVTPGLALSSYEQYF. In DNA, the CDR3 is TGTGCCAGCAGCCAAGTTACCCCGGGACTAGCGCTTTCCTCCTACGAGCAGTACTTC.

The chain joins TRBV20-1 to TRBJ1-2, with a possible D match to TRBD1 (5 bases). Trimming pared 6 bases from V and 8 bases from J, leaving 16 bases between. The CDR3 consists of 12 residues. The germline V gene has CDR1 DFQATT and CDR2 SNEGSKA (reference sequence). The CDR3 here is CSAYRSPGGYTF. The CDR3 DNA is TGCAGTGCCTACAGGTCGCCCGGCGGCTACACCTTC.

This clonotype came up many times. The chain has TRBV7-2 and TRBJ2-1; D is uncertain. The CDR3 runs 16 residues. V lost 1 base to trimming and J lost 0 bases, with 10 bases between them. CDR1 and CDR2 from the germline V gene are SGHTA and FQGNSA. CDR3 sequence: CASSLVASSSYNEQFF. CDR3 in DNA: TGTGCCAGCAGCTTAGTCGCCAGTAGCTCCTACAATGAGCAGTTCTTC.

The chain combines TRBV20-1 with TRBJ2-1; 10 bases line up with TRBD2. This CDR3 region has 15 residues. Trimming at V came to 3 bases and at J to 3 bases, leaving 5 bases not matched to a gene. Germline V gene sequence: CDR1 DFQATT, CDR2 SNEGSKA (reference sequence). In DNA form, the CDR3 reads TGCAGTGCTAGGCCCCTAGCGGGGGTCTACAATGAGCAGTTCTTC. It is translated as CSARPLAGVYNEQFF.

This clonotype came up many times. The chain couples TRBV5-6 to TRBJ2-7; 7 nucleotides agree with TRBD1. This CDR3 region has 13 residues. Trimming removed 2 bases from V and 4 bases from J; junction bases left unmatched: 3. Germline-derived CDR1 and CDR2 are SGHDT and YYEEEE. CDR3 region: CASSLDRAYEQYV. The DNA for the CDR3 is TGTGCCAGCAGCTTAGACAGGGCTTACGAGCAGTACGTC.

This clonotype has only a few counts. The chain links TRBV27 to TRBJ1-2; tentative D call: TRBD1 (5 bases). The CDR3 contains 14 residues. V lost 0 bases and J 8 bases, leaving 13 bases between the germline ends. Per the germline V gene, CDR1 is MNHEY and CDR2 is SMNVEV (reference sequence). The CDR3 nucleotides read TGTGCCAGCAGTTTATCGAGGGGTGGTGGAGGCTACACCTTC. Translation gives CASSLSRGGGGYTF.

This chain connects TRBV11-2 to TRBJ1-1; 9 bases align to TRBD1. The CDR3 length is 17 residues. J gave up 0 bases and V 3 bases, and 8 bases lay outside the gene matches. Germline loops: CDR1 SGHAT, CDR2 FQNNGV. CDR3 sequence: CASSFWTGDLMNTEAFF. DNA for the CDR3: TGTGCCAGCAGCTTTTGGACAGGGGACCTCATGAACACTGAAGCTTTCTTT.

The chain combines TRBV11-2 with TRBJ2-7; perhaps TRBD1 as D (6 bases). Per germline, CDR1 SGHAT and CDR2 FQNNGV. V lost 2 bases and J lost 5, with 13 bases in between. CDR3 length equals 14 residues. The CDR3 DNA follows: TGTGCCAGCAGCTTATGGCAGGGGTTCCACGAGCAGTACGTC. Protein sequence: CASSLWQGFHEQYV.

The chain is built from TRBV4-3 and TRBJ2-1, with unresolved D. In germline, CDR1 is LGHNA, CDR2 YSLEER. Between the trimmed V and J ends, which lost 1 base and 4 bases, there was a span of 11 bases. The CDR3 is 15 amino acids. The CDR3 DNA reads TGCGCCAGCAGCCAAGTGTCTACAGCATACAATGAGCAGTTCTTC. This translates into CASSQVSTAYNEQFF.

This clonotype was counted a few times. V gene TRBV4-1 combines with J gene TRBJ2-1, with 13 bases aligning to TRBD2. Germline values: CDR1 MGHRA, CDR2 YSYEKL. Germline trimming cut 0 bases from V and 7 bases from J; bases unmatched to any gene: 3. The CDR3 is made up of 16 amino acids. The CDR3 coding sequence is TGCGCCAGCAGCCAAGAAGGACTAGCGGGGGTAAATGAGCAGTTCTTC. Protein product: CASSQEGLAGVNEQFF.

The chain uses TRBV6-1 and TRBJ1-1; tentative D call: TRBD1 (5 bases). Trimming shortened V by 1 base and J by 0 bases, and 12 bases separated the two germline ends. The CDR3 covers 16 residues. Germline assignment: CDR1 MNHNS and CDR2 SASEGT. In DNA, the CDR3 is TGTGCCAGCAGTGAAGGGAGGGGATCAATGAACACTGAAGCTTTCTTT. It encodes CASSEGRGSMNTEAFF.

V and J are TRBV4-1 and TRBJ1-2; D is perhaps TRBD1 (5 bases). The CDR3 consists of 15 residues. Per germline, CDR1 MGHRA and CDR2 YSYEKL. V dropped 3 bases and J dropped 0 bases, with 11 bases sitting between them. This CDR3 is CASSHYRQTNYGYTF. DNA for the CDR3: TGCGCCAGCAGCCACTACCGACAGACTAACTATGGCTACACCTTC.

V and J are TRBV29-1 and TRBJ2-2; D possibly matches TRBD1 or TRBD2 (5 bases each). The CDR3 runs 18 residues. Trimming cost V 4 bases and J 1 base, with 22 bases left between them. CDR1 and CDR2 from the germline V gene are SQVTM and ANQGSEA. CDR3 residues: CSVGGTPLLVGNTGELFF. The CDR3 DNA sequence: TGCAGCGTTGGTGGGACCCCCCTATTAGTTGGGAACACCGGGGAGCTGTTTTTT.

This clonotype appeared a few times. The V and J genes are TRBV12-3 or TRBV12-4 and TRBJ1-6, with D possibly being TRBD1 (5 bases). This CDR3 comprises 14 residues. The ends were cut back, 3 bases at V and 11 bases at J, with 14 bases in the middle. The CDR3 DNA reads as TGTGCCAGCAGTTTGGGCCAGGGTAGGACACCCCTCCACTTT. Its translation is CASSLGQGRTPLHF.